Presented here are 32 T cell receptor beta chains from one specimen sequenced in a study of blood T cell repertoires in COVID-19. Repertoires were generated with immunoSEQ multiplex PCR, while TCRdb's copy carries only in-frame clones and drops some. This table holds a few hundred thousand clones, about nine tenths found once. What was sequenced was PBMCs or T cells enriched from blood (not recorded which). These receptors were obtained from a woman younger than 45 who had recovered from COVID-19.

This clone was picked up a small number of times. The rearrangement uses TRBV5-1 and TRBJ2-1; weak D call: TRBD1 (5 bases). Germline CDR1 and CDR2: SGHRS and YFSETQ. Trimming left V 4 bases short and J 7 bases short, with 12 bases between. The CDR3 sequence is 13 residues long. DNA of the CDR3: TGCGCCAGCAGCCCCGACAGTGGGAATGAGCAGTTCTTC. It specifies CASSPDSGNEQFF.

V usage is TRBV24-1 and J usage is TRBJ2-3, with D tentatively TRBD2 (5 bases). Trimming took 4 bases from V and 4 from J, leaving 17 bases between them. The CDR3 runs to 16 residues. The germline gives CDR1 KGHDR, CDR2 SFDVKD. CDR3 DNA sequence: TGTGCCACCAGTGACCCACGCGGCGGAGCGGCAGATACGCAGTATTTT. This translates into CATSDPRGGAADTQYF.

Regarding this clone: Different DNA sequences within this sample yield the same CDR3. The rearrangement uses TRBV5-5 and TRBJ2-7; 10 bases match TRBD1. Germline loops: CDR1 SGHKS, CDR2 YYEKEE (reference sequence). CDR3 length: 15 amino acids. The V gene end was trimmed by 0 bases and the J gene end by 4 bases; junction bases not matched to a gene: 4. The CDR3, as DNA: TGTGCCAGCAGCTTGGCGGGGACAGGGGCTTACGAGCAGTACTTC. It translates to CASSLAGTGAYEQYF.

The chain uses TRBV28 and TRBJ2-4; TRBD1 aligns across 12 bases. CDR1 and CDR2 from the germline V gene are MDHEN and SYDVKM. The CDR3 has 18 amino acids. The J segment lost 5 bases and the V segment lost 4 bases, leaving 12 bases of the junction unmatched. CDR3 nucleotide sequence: TGTGCCAGCAGTTCACGGTCGGTGGGACAGGGGGCGCAAAACATTCAGTACTTC. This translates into CASSSRSVGQGAQNIQYF.

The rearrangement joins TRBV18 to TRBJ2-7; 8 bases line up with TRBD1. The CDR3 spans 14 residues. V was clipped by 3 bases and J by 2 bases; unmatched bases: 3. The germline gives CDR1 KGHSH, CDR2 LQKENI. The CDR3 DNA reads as TGTGCCAGCTCACCGCTGACAGGGGCCTACGAGCAGTACTTC. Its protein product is CASSPLTGAYEQYF.

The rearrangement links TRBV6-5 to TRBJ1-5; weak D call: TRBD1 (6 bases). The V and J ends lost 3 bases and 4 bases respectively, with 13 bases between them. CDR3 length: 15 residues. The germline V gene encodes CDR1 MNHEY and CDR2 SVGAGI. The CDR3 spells CASSYNREWNQPQHF. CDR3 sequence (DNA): TGTGCCAGCAGTTATAACAGGGAGTGGAATCAGCCCCAGCATTTT.

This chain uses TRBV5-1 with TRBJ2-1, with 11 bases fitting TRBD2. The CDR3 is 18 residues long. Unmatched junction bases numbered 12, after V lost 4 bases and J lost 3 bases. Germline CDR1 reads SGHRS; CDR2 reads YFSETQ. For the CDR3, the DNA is TGCGCCAGCAGCCTAGGACTAGCGGGTAGCTTGGGCTACAATGAGCAGTTCTTC. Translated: CASSLGLAGSLGYNEQFF.

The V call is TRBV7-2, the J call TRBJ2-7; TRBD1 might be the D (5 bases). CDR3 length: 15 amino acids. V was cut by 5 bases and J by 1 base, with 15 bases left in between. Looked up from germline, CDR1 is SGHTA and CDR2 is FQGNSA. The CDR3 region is CASSVGAIGSYEQYF. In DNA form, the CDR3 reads TGTGCCAGCAGCGTAGGGGCTATCGGATCCTACGAGCAGTACTTC.

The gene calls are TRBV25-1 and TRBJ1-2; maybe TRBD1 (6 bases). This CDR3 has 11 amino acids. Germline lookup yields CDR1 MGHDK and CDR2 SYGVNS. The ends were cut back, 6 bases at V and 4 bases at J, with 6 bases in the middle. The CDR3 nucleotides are TGTGCCAGCAGCAGGGGCTATGGCTACACCTTC. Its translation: CASSRGYGYTF.

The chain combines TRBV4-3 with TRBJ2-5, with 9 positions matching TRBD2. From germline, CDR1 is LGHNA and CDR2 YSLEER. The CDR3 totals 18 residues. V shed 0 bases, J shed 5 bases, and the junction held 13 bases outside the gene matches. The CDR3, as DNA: TGCGCCAGCAGCCAAGAGGGGACTAGCCCCGCGGGATTGGAGACCCAGTACTTC. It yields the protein CASSQEGTSPAGLETQYF.

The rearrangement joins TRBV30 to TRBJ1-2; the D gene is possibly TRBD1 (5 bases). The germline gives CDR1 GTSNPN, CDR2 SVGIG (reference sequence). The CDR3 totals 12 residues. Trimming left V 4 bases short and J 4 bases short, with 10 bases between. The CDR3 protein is CAWTRDFYGYTF. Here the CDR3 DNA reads TGTGCCTGGACCCGGGACTTCTATGGCTACACCTTC.

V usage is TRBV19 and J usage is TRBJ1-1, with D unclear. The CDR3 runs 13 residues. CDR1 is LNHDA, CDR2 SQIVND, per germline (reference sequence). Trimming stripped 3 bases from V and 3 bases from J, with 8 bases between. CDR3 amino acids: CASSIQQDTEAFF. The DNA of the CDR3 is TGTGCCAGTAGTATTCAACAAGACACTGAAGCTTTCTTT.

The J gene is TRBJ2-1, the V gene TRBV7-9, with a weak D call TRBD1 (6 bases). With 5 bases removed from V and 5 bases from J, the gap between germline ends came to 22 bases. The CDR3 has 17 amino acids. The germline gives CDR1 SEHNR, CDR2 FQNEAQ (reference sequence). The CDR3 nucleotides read TGTGCCAGCAGCCCAGTACAGGGTTTGATAAGGGACAATGAGCAGTTCTTC. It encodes CASSPVQGLIRDNEQFF.

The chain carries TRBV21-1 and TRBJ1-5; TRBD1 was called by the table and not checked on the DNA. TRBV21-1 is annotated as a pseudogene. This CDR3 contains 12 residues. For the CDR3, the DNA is TGTGCCAGGGACAGTTGCAATCAGCCCCAGCATTTT. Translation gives CARDSCNQPQHF.

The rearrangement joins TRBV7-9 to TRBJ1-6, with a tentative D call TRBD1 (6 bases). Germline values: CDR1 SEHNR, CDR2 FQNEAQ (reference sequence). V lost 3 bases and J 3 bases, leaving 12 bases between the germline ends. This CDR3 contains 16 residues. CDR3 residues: CASSLGQGSYNSPLHF. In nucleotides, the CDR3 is TGTGCCAGCAGCTTGGGGCAGGGGAGCTATAATTCACCCCTCCACTTT.

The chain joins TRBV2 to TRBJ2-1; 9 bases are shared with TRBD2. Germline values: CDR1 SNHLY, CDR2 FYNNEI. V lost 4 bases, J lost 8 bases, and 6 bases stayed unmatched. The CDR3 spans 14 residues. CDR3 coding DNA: TGTGCCAGCAGTGGCGGGAGGGGTTGGGATGAGCAGTTCTTC. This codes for CASSGGRGWDEQFF.

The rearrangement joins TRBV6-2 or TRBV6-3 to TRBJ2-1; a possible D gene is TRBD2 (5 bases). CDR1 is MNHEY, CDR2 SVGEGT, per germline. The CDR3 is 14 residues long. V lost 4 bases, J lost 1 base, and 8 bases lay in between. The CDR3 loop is CASSWSGSYNEQFF. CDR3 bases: TGTGCCAGCAGTTGGAGCGGATCCTACAATGAGCAGTTCTTC.

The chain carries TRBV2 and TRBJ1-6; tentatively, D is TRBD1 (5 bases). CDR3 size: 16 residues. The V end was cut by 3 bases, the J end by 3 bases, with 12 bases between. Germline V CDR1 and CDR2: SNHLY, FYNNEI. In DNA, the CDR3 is TGTGCCAGCAGTGAGACGACAGCTCTCTATAATTCACCCCTCCACTTT. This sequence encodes CASSETTALYNSPLHF.

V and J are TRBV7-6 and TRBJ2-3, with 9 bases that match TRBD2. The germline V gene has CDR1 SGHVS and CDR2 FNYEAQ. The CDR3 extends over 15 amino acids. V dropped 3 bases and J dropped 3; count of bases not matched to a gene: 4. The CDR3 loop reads CASSLGLAKTDTQYF. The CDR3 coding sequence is TGTGCCAGCAGCTTGGGACTAGCTAAGACAGATACGCAGTATTTT.

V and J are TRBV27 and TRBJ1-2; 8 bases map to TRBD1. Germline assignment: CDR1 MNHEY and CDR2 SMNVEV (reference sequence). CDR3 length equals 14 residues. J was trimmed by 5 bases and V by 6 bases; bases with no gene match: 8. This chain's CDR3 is CASSDTGGRYGYTF. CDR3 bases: TGTGCCAGCAGCGACACAGGGGGAAGGTATGGCTACACCTTC.

DNA of the CDR3: TGTGCCAGCAGTTGGGGACAGACCTACGAGCAGTACTTC. This codes for CASSWGQTYEQYF. The chain is built from TRBV6-5 and TRBJ2-7; 7 nucleotides line up with TRBD1. This CDR3 region has 13 residues. Per the germline V gene, CDR1 is MNHEY and CDR2 is SVGAGI. V dropped 4 bases and J dropped 2; count of bases not matched to a gene: 2.

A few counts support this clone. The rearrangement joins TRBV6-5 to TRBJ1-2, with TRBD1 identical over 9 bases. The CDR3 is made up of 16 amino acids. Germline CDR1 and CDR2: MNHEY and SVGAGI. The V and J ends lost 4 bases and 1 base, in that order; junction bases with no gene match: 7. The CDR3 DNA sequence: TGTGCCAGCAGTTCTCCCGGGACAGGGCGTAACTATGGCTACACCTTC. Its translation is CASSSPGTGRNYGYTF.

DNA of the CDR3: TGTGCCAGCAGTTTAGATTATGAGGGAATAAGGACCCTCCACTTT. Its translation is CASSLDYEGIRTLHF. J is TRBJ1-6 and V is TRBV27; D remains ambiguous. Germline CDR1 and CDR2: MNHEY and SMNVEV (reference sequence). This CDR3 region has 15 residues. V was clipped by 2 bases and J by 14 bases, with 19 bases between them.

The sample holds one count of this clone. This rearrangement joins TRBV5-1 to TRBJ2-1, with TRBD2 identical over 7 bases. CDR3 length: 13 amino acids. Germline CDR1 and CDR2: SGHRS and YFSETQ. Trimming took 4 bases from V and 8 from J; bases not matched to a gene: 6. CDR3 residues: CASSHREGYEQFF. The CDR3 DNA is TGCGCCAGCAGCCATAGGGAGGGATATGAGCAGTTCTTC.

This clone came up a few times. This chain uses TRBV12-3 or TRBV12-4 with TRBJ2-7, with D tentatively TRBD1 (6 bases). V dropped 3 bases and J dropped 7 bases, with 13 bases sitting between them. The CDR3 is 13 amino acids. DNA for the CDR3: TGTGCCAGCAGTTTCTACAGGGCACAAGAGCAGTACTTC. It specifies CASSFYRAQEQYF.

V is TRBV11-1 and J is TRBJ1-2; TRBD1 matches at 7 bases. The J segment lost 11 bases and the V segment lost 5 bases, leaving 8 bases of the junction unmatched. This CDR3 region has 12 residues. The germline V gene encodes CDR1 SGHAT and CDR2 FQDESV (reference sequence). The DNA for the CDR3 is TGTGCCAGCAGCAACCGACAGGGATTTTACACCTTC. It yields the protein CASSNRQGFYTF.

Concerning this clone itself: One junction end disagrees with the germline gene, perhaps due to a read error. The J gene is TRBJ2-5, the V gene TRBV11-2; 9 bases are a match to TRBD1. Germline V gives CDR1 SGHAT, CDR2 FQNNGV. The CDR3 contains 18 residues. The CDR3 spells CASSLLLVRDRAWETQHF. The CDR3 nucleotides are TGTGCCAGCAGCTTACTGCTCGTTAGGGACAGGGCTTGGGAGACCCAGCACTTC.

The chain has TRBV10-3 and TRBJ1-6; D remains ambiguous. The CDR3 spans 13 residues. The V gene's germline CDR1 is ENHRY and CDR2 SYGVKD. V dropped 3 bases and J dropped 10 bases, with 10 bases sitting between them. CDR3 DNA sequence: TGTGCCATCAGTGACGGGGAGGAATCACCCCTCCACTTT. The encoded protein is CAISDGEESPLHF.

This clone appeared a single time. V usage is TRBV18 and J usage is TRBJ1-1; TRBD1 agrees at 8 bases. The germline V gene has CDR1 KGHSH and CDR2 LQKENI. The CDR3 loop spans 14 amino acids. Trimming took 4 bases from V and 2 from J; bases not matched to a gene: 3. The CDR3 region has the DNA TGTGCCAGCTCACAAGGACAGGGAAACACTGAAGCTTTCTTT. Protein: CASSQGQGNTEAFF.

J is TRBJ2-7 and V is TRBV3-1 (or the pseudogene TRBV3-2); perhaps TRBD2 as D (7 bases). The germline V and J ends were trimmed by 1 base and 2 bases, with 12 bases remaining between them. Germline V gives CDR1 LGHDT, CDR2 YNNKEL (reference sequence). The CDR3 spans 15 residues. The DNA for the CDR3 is TGTGCCAGCAGCCAAGGGGAGGGGGGGACCTACGAGCAGTACTTC. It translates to CASSQGEGGTYEQYF.

DNA of the CDR3: TGTGCCAGCTCCCCGGGAGGGAGGGGGAGCACTGAAGCTTTCTTT. Encoded protein: CASSPGGRGSTEAFF. The J gene is TRBJ1-1, the V gene TRBV18; D perhaps matches TRBD1 (6 bases). V lost 6 bases and J lost 4, with 18 bases in between. From germline, CDR1 is KGHSH and CDR2 LQKENI. CDR3 size: 15 residues.

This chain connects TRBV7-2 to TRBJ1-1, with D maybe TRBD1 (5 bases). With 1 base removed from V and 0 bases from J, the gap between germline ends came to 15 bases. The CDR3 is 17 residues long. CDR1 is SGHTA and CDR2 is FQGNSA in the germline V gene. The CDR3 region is CASSLVAGGGMNTEAFF. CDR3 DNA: TGTGCCAGCAGCTTAGTGGCCGGGGGAGGCATGAACACTGAAGCTTTCTTT.